This TCR beta chain was documented in a study of T cell repertoires in cytomegalovirus infection. Study overall: Shared public TCR beta signatures pointed to both CMV infection and a matching HLA type.

One entry per CDR3 protein results from TCRdb running MiXCR on the reads. This table has about 890,000 distinct CDR3 sequences, approximately 30% appearing once. Regarding the study as a whole: CMV-specific HLA-C-restricted TCR beta clonotypes dominated the ex vivo response. Carriers of CMV and the relevant HLA type were discriminated by public TCR beta frequency.

Germline-derived CDR1 and CDR2 are SGHDN and FVKESK. The CDR3 covers 14 residues. With 0 bases removed from V and 5 bases from J, the gap between germline ends came to 9 bases. Remarks on this clonotype: Its antigen is not identified.

The origin of this receptor is a human donor in good health (CMV status not recorded). Some clones in this sample may be carry-over from other donors' samples. Specimen: cultured CD8+ T cells from PBMCs, collected from culture after CMV antigen stimulation. The gene calls are TRBV14 and TRBJ2-3; unclear D gene. The CDR3 here is CASSQDLRRDTQYF. Written as DNA, the CDR3 is TGTGCCAGCAGCCAAGACCTTCGGAGAGATACGCAGTATTTT.